This entry lists 32 T cell receptor beta chains sequenced from one sample in a study of blood T cells in healthy people across ages. Through a sample-barcoded 5' primer and a J-beta primer mix, a second PCR was run for about 7 to 12 cycles. TCRdb redid the calling of the 5' RACE reads with MiXCR, one entry per CDR3 protein. Here the sample spans under 800,000 distinct CDR3 sequences, roughly 21% being singletons. Sample: blood. All receptors come from a man between 65 and 79 years old in good health.

Comments on this clonotype: Sequence at one end of the junction differs from germline and may be a read error. This sequence joins TRBV20-1 and TRBJ2-3; D is unresolved. This CDR3 has 13 amino acids. Germline CDR1 reads DFQATT; CDR2 reads SNEGSKA (reference sequence). The CDR3 is CSADAVSTDTQCF. CDR3 bases: TGCAGTGCCGACGCTGTGAGCACAGATACGCAGTGTTTT.

This clonotype appeared many times. Its ends do not fully match the called genes, so a read error is possible. This sequence joins TRBV5-1 and TRBJ2-7; D is unclear. The germline V gene has CDR1 SGHRS and CDR2 YFSETQ. The CDR3 length is 13 residues. Here the CDR3 reads CASSLEGNYEQYF. The CDR3 region has the DNA TGTGCCAGCAGCCTCGAAGGGAACTACGAGCAGTACTTC. Together with reference TRBV5-1 and TRBJ2-7, the CDR3 gives the full variable domain: KAGVTQTPRYLIKTRGQQVTLSCSPISGHRSVSWYQQTPGQGLQFLFEYFSETQRNKGNFPGRFSGRQFSNSRSEMNVSTLELGDSALYLCASSLEGNYEQYFGPGTRLTVT.

Concerning this clonotype itself: Just one base apart from a much larger clone, this may be a read error. The J gene is TRBJ2-5, the V gene TRBV25-1; 7 bases match TRBD2. The CDR3 spans 15 residues. Trimming cost V 8 bases and J 5 bases; bases outside gene matches: 14. Germline CDR1 is MGHDK and CDR2 is SYGVNS. CDR3 nucleotide sequence: TGTGCCAGCGGACTGGGGAGGGCAGTACACGAGACCCAGTACTTC. Its protein product is CASGLGRAVHETQYF.

This chain joins TRBV7-2 and TRBJ2-3; D is ambiguous. The V gene's germline CDR1 is SGHTA and CDR2 FQGNSA. The CDR3 spans 17 residues. V was pared by 2 bases and J by 2 bases, with 17 bases between. The CDR3 nucleotides read TGTGCCAGCAGCTTATCCCCGGTTGCGGCCAACACAGATACGCAGTATTTT. Its protein product is CASSLSPVAANTDTQYF.

V gene TRBV27 combines with J gene TRBJ2-1; D is possibly TRBD2 (5 bases). This CDR3 has 13 residues. Germline V CDR1 and CDR2: MNHEY, SMNVEV (reference sequence). V lost 6 bases and J 5 bases, leaving 11 bases between the germline ends. CDR3 loop: CASRASRDNEQFF. The CDR3 DNA is TGTGCCAGCAGGGCTAGCCGAGACAATGAGCAGTTCTTC.

The chain recombines TRBV12-3 or TRBV12-4 with TRBJ1-3; D remains ambiguous. The V end lost 2 bases, the J end lost 0 bases, and 8 bases lay between the germline ends. CDR3 length equals 15 residues. CDR3 region: CASSLQRGSGNTIYF. CDR3 coding DNA: TGTGCCAGCAGTTTACAACGGGGCTCTGGAAACACCATATATTTT.

For this clonotype: At one end the junction does not follow the germline gene, possibly because of a read error. The rearrangement links TRBV27 to TRBJ1-2; possibly TRBD1 for D (6 bases). The germline CDR1 and CDR2 sequences are MNHEY and SMNVEV (reference sequence). This CDR3 contains 14 residues. DNA of the CDR3: TGTGCCAGCAGTGACGGGGGGCGCTCCTATGGCTACGCCTTC. Residues: CASSDGGRSYGYAF.

This clonotype has more than one count but fewer than ten. V is TRBV12-3 or TRBV12-4 and J is TRBJ2-1; 8 nucleotides agree with TRBD1. CDR3 length equals 16 residues. The junction had 16 bases not matched to a gene; V was cut back by 6 bases and J by 9 bases. The CDR3 sequence is CASSQDRVYSWGEQFF. For the CDR3, the DNA is TGTGCCAGCAGCCAGGACAGGGTTTACTCCTGGGGTGAGCAGTTCTTC.

The chain has TRBV29-1 and TRBJ2-5, with D tentatively TRBD1 (5 bases). The J call may be wrong; the DNA end is better matched by TRBJ2-7. The CDR3 sequence is 13 residues long. Germline assignment: CDR1 SQVTM and CDR2 ANQGSEA. The CDR3 is CSVRPQGDYEQYF. CDR3 DNA: TGCAGCGTAAGACCTCAGGGCGACTACGAGCAGTACTTC.

The chain carries TRBV11-2 and TRBJ2-2, with 8 nucleotides matching TRBD1. Trimming removed 4 bases from V and 5 bases from J; junction bases left unmatched: 6. CDR1 is SGHAT, CDR2 FQNNGV, per germline. The CDR3 extends over 15 amino acids. CDR3 DNA sequence: TGTGCCAGCAGCTCGACAGGGGTTGAGACCGGGGAGCTGTTTTTT. This sequence encodes CASSSTGVETGELFF.

The chain uses TRBV6-6 and TRBJ1-1; D possibly corresponds to TRBD1 (5 bases). CDR3 length equals 16 residues. V shed 7 bases and J shed 1 base, with 19 bases lying between them. Per the germline V gene, CDR1 is MNHNY and CDR2 is SVGAGI (reference sequence). The CDR3 region is CASTATTGTPNTEAFF. The CDR3 coding sequence is TGTGCCAGCACCGCAACGACGGGGACGCCGAACACTGAAGCTTTCTTT.

Many counts were recorded for this clonotype. The chain employs TRBV15 and TRBJ2-5; a possible D gene is TRBD2 (5 bases). The CDR3 has 15 amino acids. Deletions cut 4 bases from V and 1 base from J, with 13 bases between. Germline-derived CDR1 and CDR2 are LNHNV and YYDKDF (reference sequence). The CDR3 region is CATSTVARIQETQYF. In DNA, the CDR3 is TGTGCCACCAGCACGGTAGCGAGGATCCAAGAGACCCAGTACTTC.

This clonotype was counted between two and nine times. The chain couples TRBV14 to TRBJ1-6; D gene unclear. V was shortened by 1 base and J by 0 bases, with 7 bases between the two germline ends. This CDR3 has 16 amino acids. Per germline, CDR1 SGHDN and CDR2 FVKESK. CDR3 amino acids: CASSQVVGSYNSPLHF. DNA of the CDR3: TGTGCCAGCAGCCAAGTCGTAGGCTCCTATAATTCACCCCTCCACTTT.

The chain is built from TRBV7-9 and TRBJ2-4, with D possibly being TRBD2 (5 bases). This CDR3 contains 14 residues. Germline assignment: CDR1 SEHNR and CDR2 FQNEAQ (reference sequence). As DNA, the CDR3 is TGTGGGTCCCGGGGAAAGGCGGCCAAAAACATTCAGTACTTC. Its protein product is CGSRGKAAKNIQYF. Drawing the rest from reference TRBV7-9 and TRBJ2-4, the complete variable domain is DTGVSQNPRHKITKRGQNVTFRCDPISEHNRLYWYRQTLGQGPEFLTYFQNEAQLEKSRLLSDRFSAERPKGSFSTLEIQRTEQGDSAMYLCGSRGKAAKNIQYFGAGTRLSVL.

This clonotype was observed a few times. This rearrangement joins TRBV10-3 to TRBJ1-2, with D hard to call. The V gene lost 0 bases and the J gene lost 7 bases, with 9 bases spanning the gap. The CDR3 is 13 amino acids. CDR1 is ENHRY and CDR2 is SYGVKD in the germline V gene. CDR3 protein: CAISESNLSGYTF. The CDR3 DNA reads as TGTGCCATCAGTGAGTCGAACTTAAGTGGCTACACCTTC.

The rearrangement links TRBV20-1 to TRBJ2-1; 8 nucleotides agree with TRBD2. CDR1 is DFQATT, CDR2 SNEGSKA, per germline (reference sequence). This CDR3 is 15 amino acids long. With 6 bases clipped from V and 1 base from J, the junction kept 8 bases outside the gene matches. The CDR3 DNA is TGCAGTGCCAGGTCCCTAGCGGGTTCCTACAATGAGCAGTTCTTC. Translated: CSARSLAGSYNEQFF.

This clonotype appeared a few times. The chain has TRBV6-2 or TRBV6-3 and TRBJ2-7; D might be TRBD2 (5 bases). The CDR3 runs to 14 residues. Trimming shortened V by 7 bases and J by 5 bases, and 18 bases separated the two germline ends. Germline V gene sequence: CDR1 MNHEY, CDR2 SVGEGT. CDR3 region: CASTRSGKDHEQYF. In nucleotides, the CDR3 is TGTGCCAGCACCCGGTCGGGAAAGGACCACGAGCAGTACTTC.

The gene calls are TRBV5-1 and TRBJ1-1; 10 positions match TRBD1. The CDR3 is 15 amino acids. Per germline, CDR1 SGHRS and CDR2 YFSETQ. Trimming at V came to 4 bases and at J to 5 bases, leaving 8 bases not matched to a gene. The CDR3 reads CASSAGQGGGTEAFF. The DNA for the CDR3 is TGCGCCAGCAGCGCAGGACAGGGGGGGGGGACTGAAGCTTTCTTT.

The sample holds a few counts of this clonotype. The chain combines TRBV10-3 with TRBJ2-1, with D tentatively TRBD2 (6 bases). The CDR3 contains 14 residues. CDR1 and CDR2 from the germline V gene are ENHRY and SYGVKD. V was trimmed by 6 bases and J by 0 bases, leaving 9 bases between them. In nucleotides, the CDR3 is TGTGCCATCAGGGCGGGACTCTCCTACAATGAGCAGTTCTTC. It encodes CAIRAGLSYNEQFF.

The sample holds a few counts of this clonotype. The rearrangement links TRBV7-3 to TRBJ2-2; D is unclear. The CDR3 is 15 residues long. Germline V gene data show CDR1 as SGHTA and CDR2 as FQGTGA. The V and J ends lost 5 bases and 2 bases respectively, with 12 bases between them. CDR3 residues: CASSPDPRNTGELFF. DNA of the CDR3: TGTGCCAGCAGCCCAGACCCTAGAAACACCGGGGAGCTGTTTTTT. The full variable domain, its missing parts supplied by reference TRBV7-3 and TRBJ2-2, is GAGVSQTPSNKVTEKGKYVELRCDPISGHTALYWYRQSLGQGPEFLIYFQGTGAADDSGLPNDRFFAVRPEGSVSTLKIQRTERGDSAVYLCASSPDPRNTGELFFGEGSRLTVL.

V and J are TRBV6-5 and TRBJ2-3, with D perhaps matching TRBD1 (6 bases). Deletions cut 5 bases from V and 5 bases from J, with 11 bases between. The CDR3 contains 13 residues. Germline V gene data show CDR1 as MNHEY and CDR2 as SVGAGI. CDR3 DNA: TGTGCCAGCAGTCACCTGGACAGAGATACGCAGTATTTT. It is translated as CASSHLDRDTQYF.

This clonotype turned up a few times. The chain combines TRBV12-3 or TRBV12-4 with TRBJ1-5, with D perhaps matching TRBD1 (5 bases). V lost 3 bases and J 6 bases, leaving 9 bases between the germline ends. The CDR3 sequence is 13 residues long. CDR3 nucleotide sequence: TGTGCCAGCAGTTTGGGGGTGGGTCAGCCCCAGCATTTT. It encodes CASSLGVGQPQHF.

The CDR3 region is CASSPGTGQPFSYEQYF. CDR3 bases: TGTGCCAGCAGTCCCGGTACCGGACAGCCCTTCTCCTACGAGCAGTACTTC. The chain couples TRBV27 to TRBJ2-7; tentatively, D is TRBD1 (6 bases). With 5 bases removed from V and 0 bases from J, the gap between germline ends came to 20 bases. Germline values: CDR1 MNHEY, CDR2 SMNVEV (reference sequence). The CDR3 has 17 residues.

The J gene is TRBJ2-6, the V gene TRBV10-3; no definite D call. The V gene lost 4 bases and the J gene lost 9 bases, with 22 bases spanning the gap. The CDR3 contains 17 residues. In germline, CDR1 is ENHRY, CDR2 SYGVKD. This CDR3 is CAISGVRSPFVINVLTF. CDR3 bases: TGTGCCATCAGTGGCGTCCGATCCCCTTTCGTGATCAACGTCCTGACTTTC.

The chain combines TRBV6-6 with TRBJ2-1; 8 bases agree with TRBD1. Trimming took 0 bases from V and 4 from J; bases not matched to a gene: 5. This CDR3 is built from 16 residues. Germline V lookup: CDR1 MNHNY, CDR2 SVGAGI (reference sequence). CDR3 region: CASSYSPGGWYNEQFF. CDR3 in DNA: TGTGCCAGCAGTTACTCGCCAGGGGGCTGGTACAATGAGCAGTTCTTC.

The rearrangement joins TRBV7-2 to TRBJ2-1; 7 nucleotides align to TRBD2. The CDR3 spans 14 residues. The V segment lost 0 bases and the J segment 13 bases; nucleotides outside the gene matches: 9. Germline V gene lookup returns CDR1 SGHTA and CDR2 FQGNSA. The CDR3 DNA reads as TGTGCCAGCAGCTTAGCCGGACTAGAAAGTTTTCAGTTCTTC. Its translation is CASSLAGLESFQFF.

As concerns this clonotype: The junction shows a germline mismatch at one end, possibly a read error. This rearrangement joins TRBV10-2 to TRBJ1-1; D unclear. Germline CDR1 and CDR2: WSHSY and SAAADI. CDR3 length: 13 amino acids. The CDR3 bases are TGCGCCAGCACTGAGGGAGGAAACACTGAAGCTTTCTTT. This translates into CASTEGGNTEAFF.

This clonotype was seen repeatedly, ten times or more. This chain connects TRBV20-1 to TRBJ1-1; possibly TRBD1 for D (5 bases). With 4 bases removed from V and 1 base from J, the gap between germline ends came to 10 bases. Per the germline V gene, CDR1 is DFQATT and CDR2 is SNEGSKA (reference sequence). This CDR3 region has 13 residues. CDR3 bases: TGCAGTGCTATTCGAGGGGCGAACACTGAAGCTTTCTTT. Its protein is CSAIRGANTEAFF.

The chain uses TRBV6-5 and TRBJ2-7; 9 bases line up with TRBD2. The J call may not be correct, given that the DNA end is closer to TRBJ2-1. Per germline, CDR1 MNHEY and CDR2 SVGAGI. This CDR3 comprises 15 residues. In DNA form, the CDR3 reads TGTGCCAGCAGTCTAGCGGGACGAGGTAACAATGAGCAGTTCTTC. It is translated as CASSLAGRGNNEQFF.

The gene calls are TRBV12-3 or TRBV12-4 and TRBJ2-6; D gene unclear. The V end lost 3 bases, the J end lost 0 bases, and 3 bases lay between the germline ends. This CDR3 is built from 14 residues. The CDR3 nucleotides are TGTGCCAGCAGTTTCTTCTCTGGGGCCAACGTCCTGACTTTC. Protein product: CASSFFSGANVLTF.

The chain uses TRBV14 and TRBJ1-6, with D perhaps matching TRBD1 (6 bases). The CDR3 extends over 15 amino acids. Germline assignment: CDR1 SGHDN and CDR2 FVKESK. V was cut by 3 bases and J by 7 bases, with 13 bases left in between. The CDR3 spells CASSHTGNLNSPLHF. The CDR3 DNA reads TGTGCCAGCAGCCATACAGGGAATTTGAATTCACCCCTCCACTTT.

This clonotype was counted only a few times. The gene calls are TRBV21-1 and TRBJ1-4; TRBD1, the D gene given by the table, was not confirmed from the DNA. TRBV21-1 is a pseudogene segment. This CDR3 comprises 11 residues. The CDR3 region has the DNA TGTGCCAAACAGGCCAACTTTAAACTGTTTTTT. Translation: CAKQANFKLFF.